This passage covers 22 T cell receptor beta chains from one sample sequenced in a study of T cell repertoires in cytomegalovirus infection. No antigen has been identified for these receptors. TCRdb redid the calling of the reads with MiXCR, one entry per CDR3 protein. The top ten hold over 10% of the sample, which has hundreds of thousands of distinct CDR3 sequences, about 33% seen once. Sequencing used cultured CD8+ T cells from PBMCs, obtained from culture after CMV antigen stimulation. Receptors originate from a human donor in good health (CMV status not recorded). Some clones in this sample may be carry-over from other donors' samples.

This clonotype was observed a few times. The J gene is TRBJ2-1, the V gene TRBV5-1; TRBD1 aligns across 10 bases. Per the germline V gene, CDR1 is SGHRS and CDR2 is YFSETQ. V shed 4 bases and J 1 base; nucleotides not matched to a gene: 5. This CDR3 is built from 16 residues. CDR3 coding DNA: TGCGCCAGCAGCGGGGGGACAGGGGATTCCTACAATGAGCAGTTCTTC. Translation: CASSGGTGDSYNEQFF.

In its sample, this clonotype was seen a few times. This sequence joins TRBV6-1 and TRBJ2-3; 7 nucleotides line up with TRBD1. Germline-derived CDR1 and CDR2 are MNHNS and SASEGT. Trimming removed 2 bases from V and 4 bases from J; junction bases left unmatched: 9. This CDR3 contains 16 residues. The CDR3 DNA is TGTGCCAGCAGTGAAACCAGGACAGGCGCATCAGATACGCAGTATTTT. Protein sequence: CASSETRTGASDTQYF.

This clonotype was observed a handful of times. The CDR3 coding sequence is TGTGCCAGCTCAATTGTGGGTGGCACCGGGGAGCTGTTTTTT. Its translation: CASSIVGGTGELFF. This sequence joins TRBV18 and TRBJ2-2; no clear D. The CDR3 runs to 14 residues. Germline V gene data show CDR1 as KGHSH and CDR2 as LQKENI. V was clipped by 5 bases and J by 4 bases, with 11 bases between them.

To note about this clonotype: One end of the junction varies from germline; a read error may be responsible. The chain employs TRBV12-3 or TRBV12-4 and TRBJ2-7; D is ambiguous. This CDR3 spans 11 amino acids. The CDR3 DNA reads as TGTGCCAGCAGTACCTCCTACGAGCAGCACTTC. This sequence encodes CASSTSYEQHF.

This clonotype appeared a few times. This chain uses TRBV7-2 with TRBJ2-1, with 7 bases that match TRBD2. Looked up from germline, CDR1 is SGHTA and CDR2 is FQGNSA. Trimming at V came to 0 bases and at J to 7 bases, leaving 6 bases not matched to a gene. The CDR3 consists of 15 residues. In nucleotides, the CDR3 is TGTGCCAGCAGCTTAGCGGCCGCGGGGGTTAATGAGCAGTTCTTC. Translating gives CASSLAAAGVNEQFF.

This chain connects TRBV12-3 or TRBV12-4 to TRBJ1-2; D is undetermined. V lost 3 bases, J lost 6 bases, and 8 bases lay in between. The CDR3 is 12 residues long. The CDR3 sequence is CASSFADDGYTF. The DNA of the CDR3 is TGTGCCAGCAGTTTCGCGGACGATGGCTACACCTTC.

The DNA of the CDR3 is TGTGCCACCAGTGACCCCATGGGCGGGGAGCTGTTTTTT. Amino acids: CATSDPMGGELFF. The V and J genes are TRBV24-1 and TRBJ2-2; D gene ambiguous. Germline assignment: CDR1 KGHDR and CDR2 SFDVKD. This CDR3 is built from 13 residues. Between the trimmed V and J ends, which lost 4 bases and 7 bases, there was a span of 9 bases.

Remarks on this clonotype: Possible read error: a much larger clone is one base away. The V call is TRBV12-3 or TRBV12-4, the J call TRBJ1-6, with D maybe TRBD1 (6 bases). The CDR3 extends over 16 amino acids. V gave up 10 bases and J gave up 3 bases, with 19 bases separating them. CDR3 sequence: CATSALRGNYNSPLHF. The DNA of the CDR3 is TGTGCCACCTCGGCCCTCAGGGGTAACTATAATTCACCCCTCCACTTT.

This clonotype came up a few times. V and J are TRBV7-9 and TRBJ2-4, with D perhaps matching TRBD1 (6 bases). V gave up 6 bases and J gave up 0 bases, with 18 bases separating them. The CDR3 length is 17 residues. Germline CDR1 and CDR2: SEHNR and FQNEAQ (reference sequence). CDR3 in amino acids: CASSQGTVPPAKNIQYF. For the CDR3, the DNA is TGTGCCAGCAGTCAGGGGACGGTTCCTCCAGCCAAAAACATTCAGTACTTC. The full variable domain, in which reference TRBV7-9 and TRBJ2-4 provide the parts outside the CDR3, is DTGVSQNPRHKITKRGQNVTFRCDPISEHNRLYWYRQTLGQGPEFLTYFQNEAQLEKSRLLSDRFSAERPKGSFSTLEIQRTEQGDSAMYLCASSQGTVPPAKNIQYFGAGTRLSVL.

Points on this clonotype: A read error may produce the germline difference seen at one junction end. The V and J genes are TRBV27 and TRBJ2-7; 7 positions agree with TRBD2. This CDR3 spans 13 amino acids. CDR1 MNHEY and CDR2 SMNVEV come from the germline V gene (reference sequence). For the CDR3, the DNA is TGTGCCAGCAGTCCCGGGACTACCTACGAGCTGTACTTC. Its translation is CASSPGTTYELYF.

This clonotype was counted only a few times. The J gene is TRBJ1-6, the V gene TRBV4-2; unclear D gene. Trimming removed 0 bases from V and 9 bases from J, with 18 bases in between. CDR1 and CDR2 from the germline V gene are LGHNA and YNFKEQ. The CDR3 length is 17 residues. The DNA of the CDR3 is TGTGCCAGCAGCCAAGATTACCAGGCCTGGCCCTTTTCACCCCTCCACTTT. Amino acids: CASSQDYQAWPFSPLHF.

Ten or more counts support this clonotype. This chain joins TRBV6-5 and TRBJ2-5; D possibly matches TRBD1 or TRBD2 (5 bases each). CDR1 MNHEY and CDR2 SVGAGI come from the germline V gene. This CDR3 has 14 amino acids. Trimming took 0 bases from V and 1 from J, leaving 6 bases between them. CDR3 nucleotide sequence: TGTGCCAGCAGTTACTCGAGGGGCCAAGAGACCCAGTACTTC. This sequence encodes CASSYSRGQETQYF.

This sequence joins TRBV27 and TRBJ2-2, with TRBD1 matching 7 bases. This CDR3 is built from 14 residues. J gave up 4 bases and V 5 bases, and 4 bases lay outside the gene matches. Germline CDR1 reads MNHEY; CDR2 reads SMNVEV (reference sequence). CDR3 coding DNA: TGTGCCAGCAGTGAGGGGGCGGGCACCGGGGAGCTGTTTTTT. This sequence encodes CASSEGAGTGELFF.

J is TRBJ2-1 and V is TRBV4-2; 10 nucleotides match TRBD2. The CDR3 sequence is 15 residues long. Germline CDR1 is LGHNA and CDR2 is YNFKEQ. V shed 3 bases and J 8 bases; nucleotides not matched to a gene: 7. As DNA, the CDR3 is TGTGCCAGCAGCCAGAGCGGGGGGGCGGGGGATGAGCAGTTCTTC. It translates to CASSQSGGAGDEQFF.

Details on this clonotype: An end of the junction does not agree with germline; a read error may underlie this. V gene TRBV6-2 or TRBV6-3 combines with J gene TRBJ1-5, with D possibly being TRBD1 (6 bases). The CDR3 is 15 amino acids. Germline-derived CDR1 and CDR2 are MNHEY and SVGEGT. The CDR3 DNA reads TGTGCCAGCAGTTACGTGGGGGCGAAGAATCAGTCCCAGCATTTT. Residues: CASSYVGAKNQSQHF.

The rearrangement joins TRBV12-3 or TRBV12-4 to TRBJ2-2, with 13 bases matching TRBD2. Unmatched junction bases numbered 10, after V lost 5 bases and J lost 1 base. This CDR3 comprises 19 residues. The CDR3 region has the DNA TGTGCCAGCAGTCCATTATGGACTAGCGGGGGCCTGAACACCGGGGAGCTGTTTTTT. Protein product: CASSPLWTSGGLNTGELFF.

The chain is built from TRBV29-1 and TRBJ1-2; D is undetermined. Between the trimmed V and J ends, which lost 0 bases and 6 bases, there was a span of 5 bases. Germline V gene data show CDR1 as SQVTM and CDR2 as ANQGSEA. The CDR3 consists of 11 residues. The CDR3 region has the DNA TGCAGCGTTGAAGAATTCGATGGCTACACCTTC. Protein product: CSVEEFDGYTF.

J is TRBJ1-1 and V is TRBV28; possible D gene TRBD1, 5 bases. CDR1 and CDR2 from the germline V gene are MDHEN and SYDVKM. This CDR3 comprises 15 residues. V lost 7 bases, J lost 3 bases, and 18 bases lay in between. CDR3 sequence (DNA): TGTGCCAGCATGGGGTGGGGACGGGAGGACACTGAAGCTTTCTTT. This sequence encodes CASMGWGREDTEAFF.

A note on this clonotype: Given a much more abundant clone one base away, this may be a read error. The chain is built from TRBV7-3 and TRBJ2-6; D uncertain. The CDR3 sequence is 14 residues long. The germline V gene has CDR1 SGHTA and CDR2 FQGTGA. Trimming took 1 base from V and 8 from J, leaving 9 bases between them. In DNA form, the CDR3 reads TGTGCCAGCAGCTTAAATCAAAGGACCAACGTCCTGACTTTC. This translates into CASSLNQRTNVLTF.

This chain connects TRBV9 to TRBJ1-2, with a possible D match to TRBD1 (5 bases). Germline V CDR1 and CDR2: SGDLS, YYNGEE. The CDR3 is 18 residues long. V dropped 4 bases and J dropped 2 bases, with 24 bases sitting between them. The CDR3 nucleotides read TGTGCCAGCAGCTCTCACCATTCCCCCGGGACTGGGAACTATGGCTACACCTTC. This translates into CASSSHHSPGTGNYGYTF.

The rearrangement joins TRBV12-3 or TRBV12-4 to TRBJ1-2, with unresolved D. The CDR3 consists of 12 residues. The V end lost 4 bases, the J end lost 8 bases, and 11 bases lay between the germline ends. CDR3: CASSSSISGYTF. The CDR3 coding sequence is TGTGCCAGCAGTTCCTCGATCTCGGGCTACACCTTC.

The chain employs TRBV19 and TRBJ2-7, with D perhaps TRBD1 or TRBD2 (5 bases each). V lost 5 bases, J lost 0 bases, and 14 bases lay in between. The CDR3 runs 15 residues. CDR1 is LNHDA and CDR2 is SQIVND in the germline V gene (reference sequence). CDR3 in amino acids: CASSDGTANSYEQYF. In DNA, the CDR3 is TGTGCCAGTAGTGACGGGACGGCAAACTCCTACGAGCAGTACTTC.